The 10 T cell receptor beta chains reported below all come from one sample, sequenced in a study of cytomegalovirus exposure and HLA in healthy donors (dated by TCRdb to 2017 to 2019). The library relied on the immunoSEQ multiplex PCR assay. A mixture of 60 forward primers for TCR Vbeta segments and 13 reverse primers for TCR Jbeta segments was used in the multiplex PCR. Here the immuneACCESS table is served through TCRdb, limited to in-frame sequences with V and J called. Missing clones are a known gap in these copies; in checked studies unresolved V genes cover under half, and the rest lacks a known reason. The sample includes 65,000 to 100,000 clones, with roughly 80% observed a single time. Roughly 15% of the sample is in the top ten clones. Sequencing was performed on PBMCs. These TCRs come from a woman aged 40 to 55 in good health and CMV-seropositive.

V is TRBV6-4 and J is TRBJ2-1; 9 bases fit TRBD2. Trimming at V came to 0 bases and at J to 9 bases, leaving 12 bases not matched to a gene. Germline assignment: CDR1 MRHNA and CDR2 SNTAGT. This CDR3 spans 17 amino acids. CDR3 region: CASSDSTGTSTAAEQFF. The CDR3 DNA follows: TGTGCCAGCAGTGACTCAACCGGGACTAGCACCGCGGCTGAGCAGTTCTTC.

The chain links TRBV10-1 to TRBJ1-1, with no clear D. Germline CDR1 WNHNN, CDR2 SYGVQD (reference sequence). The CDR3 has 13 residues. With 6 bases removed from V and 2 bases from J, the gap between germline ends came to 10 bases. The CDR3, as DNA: TGCGCCAGCAGAGACACCCTCAACACTGAAGCTTTCTTT. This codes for CASRDTLNTEAFF.

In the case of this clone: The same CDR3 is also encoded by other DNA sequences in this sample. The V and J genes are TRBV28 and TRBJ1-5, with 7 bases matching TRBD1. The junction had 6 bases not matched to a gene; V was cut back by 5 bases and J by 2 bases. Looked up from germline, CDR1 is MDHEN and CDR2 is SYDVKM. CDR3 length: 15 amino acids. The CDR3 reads CASSPTGSGNQPQHF. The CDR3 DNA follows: TGTGCCAGCAGTCCGACAGGGAGTGGCAATCAGCCCCAGCATTTT. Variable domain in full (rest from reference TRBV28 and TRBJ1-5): DVKVTQSSRYLVKRTGEKVFLECVQDMDHENMFWYRQDPGLGLRLIYFSYDVKMKEKGDIPEGYSVSREKKERFSLILESASTNQTSMYLCASSPTGSGNQPQHFGDGTRLSIL.

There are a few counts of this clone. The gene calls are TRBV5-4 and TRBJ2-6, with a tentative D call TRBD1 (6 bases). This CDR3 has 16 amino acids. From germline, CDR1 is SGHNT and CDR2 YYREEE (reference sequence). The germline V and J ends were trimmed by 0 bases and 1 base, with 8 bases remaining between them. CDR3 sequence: CASSLDGTSGANVLTF. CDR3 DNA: TGTGCCAGCAGCTTGGACGGGACATCTGGGGCCAACGTCCTGACTTTC.

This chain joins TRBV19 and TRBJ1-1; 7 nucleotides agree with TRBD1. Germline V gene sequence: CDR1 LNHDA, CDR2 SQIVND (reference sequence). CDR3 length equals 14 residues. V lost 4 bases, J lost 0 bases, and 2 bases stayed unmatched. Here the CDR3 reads CASSKGQLNTEAFF. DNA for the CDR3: TGTGCCAGTAGTAAGGGACAGTTGAACACTGAAGCTTTCTTT. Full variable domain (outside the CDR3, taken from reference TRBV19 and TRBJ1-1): DGGITQSPKYLFRKEGQNVTLSCEQNLNHDAMYWYRQDPGQGLRLIYYSQIVNDFQKGDIAEGYSVSREKKESFPLTVTSAQKNPTAFYLCASSKGQLNTEAFFGQGTRLTVV.

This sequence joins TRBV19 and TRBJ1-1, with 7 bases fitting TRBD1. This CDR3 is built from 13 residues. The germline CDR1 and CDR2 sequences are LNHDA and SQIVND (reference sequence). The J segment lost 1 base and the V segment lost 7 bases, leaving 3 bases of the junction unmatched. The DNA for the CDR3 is TGTGCCAGTACCTACAGGGGGAACACTGAAGCTTTCTTT. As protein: CASTYRGNTEAFF.

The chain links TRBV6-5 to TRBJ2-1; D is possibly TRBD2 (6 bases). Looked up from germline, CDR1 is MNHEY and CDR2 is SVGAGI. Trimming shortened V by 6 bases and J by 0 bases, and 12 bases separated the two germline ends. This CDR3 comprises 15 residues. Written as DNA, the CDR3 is TGTGCCAGCAGGTGGGGCGGGGCCTCCTACAATGAGCAGTTCTTC. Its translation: CASRWGGASYNEQFF.

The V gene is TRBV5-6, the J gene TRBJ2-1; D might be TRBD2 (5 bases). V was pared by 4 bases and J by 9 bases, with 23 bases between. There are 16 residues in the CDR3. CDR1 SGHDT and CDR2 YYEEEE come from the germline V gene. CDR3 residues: CASSLDAGTIQVEQFF. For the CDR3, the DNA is TGTGCCAGCAGCCTGGACGCGGGCACTATTCAGGTTGAGCAGTTCTTC.

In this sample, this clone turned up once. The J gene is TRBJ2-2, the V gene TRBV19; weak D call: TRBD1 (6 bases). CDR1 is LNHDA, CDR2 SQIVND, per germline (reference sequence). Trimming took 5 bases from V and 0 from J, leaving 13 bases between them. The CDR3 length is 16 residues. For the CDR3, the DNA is TGTGCCAGTAGTGCCCCAGGGGCTTCGAACACCGGGGAGCTGTTTTTT. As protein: CASSAPGASNTGELFF.

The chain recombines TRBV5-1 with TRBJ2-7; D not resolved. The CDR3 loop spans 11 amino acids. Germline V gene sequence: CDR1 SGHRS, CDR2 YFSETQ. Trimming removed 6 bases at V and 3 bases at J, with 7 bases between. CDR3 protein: CASKQHYEQYF. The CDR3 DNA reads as TGCGCCAGCAAACAGCACTACGAGCAGTACTTC.